The present entry profiles one T cell receptor beta chain with its context. Its antigen is not known. The data are from a study of T cells in tuberculosis. Study overall: IGRA-negative adolescents, IGRA-positive adolescents with latent tuberculosis and adults with active tuberculosis formed this South African cohort. Notes on the study in general: Active tuberculosis alpha repertoires lay closer to GMM-specific TCRs than controls'.

Data came from immunoSEQ multiplex PCR; TCRdb stores just in-frame clones and leaves some out. Among about 20,000 clones listed, approximately 90% were seen once. Each clinical donor contributed on average approximately 93,000 T cells from unsorted cryopreserved PBMC. Material for sequencing was PBMCs. The source is a donor aged 5 to 30 with latent tuberculosis or without tuberculosis infection.

This CDR3 is CATSSSYGYTF. CDR3 DNA: TGTGCCACCAGCAGTAGCTATGGCTACACCTTC. J is TRBJ1-2 and V is TRBV15; the D is unclear. CDR1 and CDR2 (germline): LNHNV, YYDKDF (reference sequence). Deletions cut 3 bases from V and 4 bases from J, with 3 bases between. The CDR3 extends over 11 amino acids.